The entry that follows covers one T cell receptor (beta chain) sequence. Its matching antigen is unknown. This sample was taken from a study of beta chain features in type 1 diabetes. About the research overall: On cell yields, gender and age, patients and healthy donors were similar. Study-wide findings and caveats: Lower insertion and higher deletion counts appeared at VDJ junctions in type 1 diabetes patients. Shortening that was moderate but significant affected the TCRB CDR3s of Type 1 diabetes patients in all four CD4+ subsets.

The sequenced template was cDNA made from the entire isolated RNA. It was found that naive, central memory and regulatory T cell samples averaged around 3.7 million reads. Method: immunoSEQ multiplex PCR; TCRdb's copy keeps in-frame clones and lacks some. The sample records some 130,000 clones, around 9% being singletons. The germline V gene has CDR1 LGHNA and CDR2 YNFKEQ. V was trimmed by 0 bases and J by 6 bases, leaving 13 bases between them. The CDR3 length is 15 residues. What was sequenced was central memory CD4+ T cells from blood. The gene calls are TRBV4-2 and TRBJ2-3, with D tentatively TRBD2 (6 bases). The TCR originated in a man under 40 with type 1 diabetes. CDR3 residues: CASSQDMPGRDTQYF. The DNA for the CDR3 is TGTGCCAGCAGCCAAGATATGCCAGGGAGGGATACGCAGTATTTT.